The entry below describes one T cell receptor beta chain. This sample is part of a study of T cell responses to AZD1222 COVID-19 vaccine. Assay: immunoSEQ multiplex PCR; the TCRdb copy retains only in-frame clones and omits some. This sample carries approximately 120,000 clones, approximately 91% of them seen once, and the ten largest clones take over 5%. The specimen comprised peripheral blood, sampled 28 days after the second AZD1222 dose. This clonotype originated in an adult who received the AZD1222 COVID-19 vaccine.

CDR3 nucleotides: TGCGCCAGCAGCTTGTGGATAGACGCCTCAAACACCGGGGAGCTGTTTTTT. Amino acids: CASSLWIDASNTGELFF. This chain uses TRBV5-1 with TRBJ2-2; D is unresolved. Germline CDR1 SGHRS, CDR2 YFSETQ. V lost 1 base and J lost 2, with 15 bases in between. This CDR3 is built from 17 residues.